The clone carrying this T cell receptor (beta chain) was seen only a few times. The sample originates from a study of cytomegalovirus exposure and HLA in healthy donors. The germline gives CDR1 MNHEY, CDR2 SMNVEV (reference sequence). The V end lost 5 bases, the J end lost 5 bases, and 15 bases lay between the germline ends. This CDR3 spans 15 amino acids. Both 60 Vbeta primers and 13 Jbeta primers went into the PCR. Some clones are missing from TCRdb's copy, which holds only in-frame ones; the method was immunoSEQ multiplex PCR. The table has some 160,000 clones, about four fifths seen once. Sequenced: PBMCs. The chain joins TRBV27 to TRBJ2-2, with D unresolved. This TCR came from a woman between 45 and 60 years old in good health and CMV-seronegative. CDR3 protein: CASSLADDGTGELFF. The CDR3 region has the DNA TGTGCCAGCAGTCTCGCCGATGACGGGACCGGGGAGCTGTTTTTT.